These 4 T cell receptor delta chains came from one sample sequenced in a study of gamma-delta T cells after stem cell transplantation. TCRdb repeated clone calling on the RT-PCR reads with CATT. The sample yields over 7,500 delta-chain clones, 13% to 15% seen once. Sequencing was done on a sample of gamma-delta T cells. The source is a human donor. It is not recorded whose cells these are; they may come from a transplant donor.

By proportion, this clone is medium-sized. This chain connects TRDV1 to TRDJ1, with D unresolved. Per germline, CDR1 TSWWSYY and CDR2 QGS. V lost 2 bases and J lost 0, with 22 bases in between. The CDR3 covers 19 residues. CDR3 protein: CALGESGLRLTAYTDKLIF. In nucleotides, the CDR3 is TGTGCTCTTGGGGAATCGGGACTACGTCTCACTGCCTACACCGATAAACTCATCTTT.

With regard to this clone: This may arise from a read error, as a much more abundant clone is one base away. This specimen includes other DNA sequences encoding the same CDR3. The V call is TRDV2, the J call TRDJ3, with TRDD3 matching 8 bases. V trimming: 3 bases; J trimming: 4 bases; junction bases outside the gene matches: 10. CDR1 GEAIGNYY and CDR2 EKD come from the germline V gene. This CDR3 is built from 18 residues. For the CDR3, the DNA is TGTGCCTGTGACTCACTGGGGGTAAGCTCTTGGGACACCCGACAGATGTTTTTC. Amino acids: CACDSLGVSSWDTRQMFF.

Worth noting for this clone: Sequence at one end of the junction differs from germline and may be a read error. This chain joins TRDV2 and TRDJ3, with 8 bases matching TRDD3. CDR1 GEAIGNYY and CDR2 EKD come from the germline V gene. There are 18 residues in the CDR3. The CDR3 DNA reads TGTGCCCGTGACACGGGATACGCGTCGGAATGGGACACCCGACAGATGTTTTTC. This encodes CARDTGYASEWDTRQMFF.

Judged by abundance, this clone is large. The chain joins TRDV2 to TRDJ2, with 8 bases fitting TRDD3. CDR3 size: 14 residues. V was pared by 3 bases and J by 5 bases, with 4 bases of the junction left unmatched. Germline V CDR1 and CDR2: GEAIGNYY, EKD. In DNA form, the CDR3 reads TGTGCCTGTGACGCGATGGGGGATACAGCACAACTCTTCTTT. Translated, it gives CACDAMGDTAQLFF.